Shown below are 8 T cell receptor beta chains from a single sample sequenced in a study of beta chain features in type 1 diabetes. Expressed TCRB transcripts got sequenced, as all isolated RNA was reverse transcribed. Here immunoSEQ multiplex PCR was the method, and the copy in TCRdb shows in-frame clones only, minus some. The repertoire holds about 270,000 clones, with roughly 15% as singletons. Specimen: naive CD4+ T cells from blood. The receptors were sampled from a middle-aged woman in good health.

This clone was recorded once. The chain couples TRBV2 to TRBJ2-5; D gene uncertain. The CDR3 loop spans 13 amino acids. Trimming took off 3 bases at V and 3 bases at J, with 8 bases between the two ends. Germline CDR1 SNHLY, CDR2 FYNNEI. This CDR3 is CASSEETEETQYF. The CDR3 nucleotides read TGTGCCAGCAGTGAGGAGACCGAAGAGACCCAGTACTTC.

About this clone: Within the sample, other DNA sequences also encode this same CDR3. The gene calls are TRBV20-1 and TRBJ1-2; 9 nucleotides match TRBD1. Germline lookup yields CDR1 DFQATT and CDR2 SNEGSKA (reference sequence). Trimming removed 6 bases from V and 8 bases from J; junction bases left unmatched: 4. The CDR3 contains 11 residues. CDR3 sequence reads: CSATGGSGYTF. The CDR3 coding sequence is TGCAGTGCAACAGGGGGCTCGGGCTACACCTTC.

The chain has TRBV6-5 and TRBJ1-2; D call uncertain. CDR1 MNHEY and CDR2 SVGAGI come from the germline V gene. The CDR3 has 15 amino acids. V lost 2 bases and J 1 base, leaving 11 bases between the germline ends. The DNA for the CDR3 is TGTGCCAGCAGTTACGAGTTTGGTCTTAACTATGGCTACACCTTC. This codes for CASSYEFGLNYGYTF.

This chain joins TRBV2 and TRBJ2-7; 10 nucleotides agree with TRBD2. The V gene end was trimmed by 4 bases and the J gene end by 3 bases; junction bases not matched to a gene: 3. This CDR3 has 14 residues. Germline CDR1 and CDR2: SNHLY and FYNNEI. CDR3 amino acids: CASSGSSGGYEQYF. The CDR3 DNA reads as TGTGCCAGCAGTGGGTCTAGCGGGGGCTACGAGCAGTACTTC.

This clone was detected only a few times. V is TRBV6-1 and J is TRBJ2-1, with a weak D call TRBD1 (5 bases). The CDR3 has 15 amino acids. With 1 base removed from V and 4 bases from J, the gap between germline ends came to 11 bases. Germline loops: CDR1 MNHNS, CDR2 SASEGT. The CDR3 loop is CASSEGQTTYNEQFF. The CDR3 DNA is TGTGCCAGCAGTGAAGGACAGACCACTTACAATGAGCAGTTCTTC.

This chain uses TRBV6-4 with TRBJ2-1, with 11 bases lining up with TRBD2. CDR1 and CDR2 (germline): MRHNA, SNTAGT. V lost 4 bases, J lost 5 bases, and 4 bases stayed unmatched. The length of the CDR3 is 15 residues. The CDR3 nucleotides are TGTGCCAGCAGTGGGCTAGCGGGGGGAAACAATGAGCAGTTCTTC. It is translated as CASSGLAGGNNEQFF.

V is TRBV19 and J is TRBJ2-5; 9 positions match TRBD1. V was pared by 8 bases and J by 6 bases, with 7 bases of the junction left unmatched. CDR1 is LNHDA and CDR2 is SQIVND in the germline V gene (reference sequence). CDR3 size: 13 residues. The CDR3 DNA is TGTGCCAGTGGGGGAGGGACAGGGAAGACCCAGTACTTC. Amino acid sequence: CASGGGTGKTQYF.

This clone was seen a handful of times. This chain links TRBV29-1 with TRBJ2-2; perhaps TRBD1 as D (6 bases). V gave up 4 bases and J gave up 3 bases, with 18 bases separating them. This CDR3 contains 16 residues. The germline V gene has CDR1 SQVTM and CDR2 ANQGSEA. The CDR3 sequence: CSVASLGAPYTGELFF. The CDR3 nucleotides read TGCAGCGTTGCGTCTTTGGGGGCCCCGTACACCGGGGAGCTGTTTTTT.